This TCR beta chain was sequenced in a study of T-cell memory formation after mild COVID-19. In this sample, this clonotype turned up many times. As yet, its antigen is unknown. CDR1 and CDR2 (germline): SGHRS, YFSETQ. Trimming pared 4 bases from V and 3 bases from J, leaving 13 bases between. This CDR3 comprises 14 residues. TCRdb ran MiXCR on the 5' RACE reads and lists one entry per CDR3 protein. The sample yields about 210,000 distinct CDR3 sequences, more than 9% seen once. Overall study findings and caveats: Pre-infection memory showed some responding clones, and this suggested that cross-reactive memory joined.

The rearrangement joins TRBV5-1 to TRBJ1-1, with a possible D match to TRBD1 (6 bases). This clonotype was obtained from a man between 18 and 29 years old who had mild COVID-19 (a few samples of this study predate the infection). Cell type and time point are not known. The sequencing input was PBMCs or a T cell subset sorted from them (not recorded which). The CDR3 here is CASSPTGDHTEAFF. In DNA form, the CDR3 reads TGCGCCAGCAGCCCGACAGGAGATCACACTGAAGCTTTCTTT.